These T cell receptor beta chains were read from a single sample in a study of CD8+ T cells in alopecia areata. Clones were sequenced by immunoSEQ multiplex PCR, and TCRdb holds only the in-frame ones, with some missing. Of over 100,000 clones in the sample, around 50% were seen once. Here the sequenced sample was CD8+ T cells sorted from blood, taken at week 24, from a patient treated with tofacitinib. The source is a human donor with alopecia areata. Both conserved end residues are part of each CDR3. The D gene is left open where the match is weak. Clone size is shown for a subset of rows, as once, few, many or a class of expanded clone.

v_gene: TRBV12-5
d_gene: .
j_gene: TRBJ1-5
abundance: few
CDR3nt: TGTGCTAGTGGTTTGCCAAGCAATCAGCCCCAGCATTTT
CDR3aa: CASGLPSNQPQHF

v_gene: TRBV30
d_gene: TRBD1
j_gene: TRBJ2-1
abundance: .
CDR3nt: TGTGCCTGGAGTCGGGACAGCCGAAATGAGCAGCTCTTC
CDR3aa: CAWSRDSRNEQLF

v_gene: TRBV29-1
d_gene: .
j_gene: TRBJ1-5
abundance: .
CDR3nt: TGCAGCGTTGCGGGGGGGAATCAGCCCCAGCATTTT
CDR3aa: CSVAGGNQPQHF

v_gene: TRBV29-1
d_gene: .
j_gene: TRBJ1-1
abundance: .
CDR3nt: TGCAGCGTTGAAGATAGCGGGGACACTGAAGCTTTCTTT
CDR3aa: CSVEDSGDTEAFF

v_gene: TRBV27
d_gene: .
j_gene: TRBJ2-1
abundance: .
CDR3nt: TGTGCCAGCAGTCTCCGTCGGGCTAGTTTAGGGAATGAGCAGTTCTTC
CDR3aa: CASSLRRASLGNEQFF

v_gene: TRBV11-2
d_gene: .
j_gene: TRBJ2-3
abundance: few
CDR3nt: TGTGCCAGCCACGGGTTACAGGGCAAGACAGATACGCAGTATTTT
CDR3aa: CASHGLQGKTDTQYF

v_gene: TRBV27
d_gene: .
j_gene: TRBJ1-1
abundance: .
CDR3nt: TGTGCCAGCAGTTTATCGTTGGGGGTGAACACTGAAGCTTTCTTT
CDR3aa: CASSLSLGVNTEAFF

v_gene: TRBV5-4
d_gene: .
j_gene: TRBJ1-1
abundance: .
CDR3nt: TGTGCCAGCAGGGGTGGGGGCGTGAGCACTGAAGCTTTCTTT
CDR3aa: CASRGGGVSTEAFF

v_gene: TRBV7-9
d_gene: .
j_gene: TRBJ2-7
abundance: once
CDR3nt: TGTGCCAGCAGCCCTACGGGTGAATCCCTCTACGAGCAGTACTTC
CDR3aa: CASSPTGESLYEQYF

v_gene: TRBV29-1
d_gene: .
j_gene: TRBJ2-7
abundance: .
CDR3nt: TGCAGCGTTGAAGGGACCAACCAAGGGATTTACGAGCAGTACTTC
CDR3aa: CSVEGTNQGIYEQYF

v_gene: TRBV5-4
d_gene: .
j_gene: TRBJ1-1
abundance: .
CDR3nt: TGTGCCAGCACCCTTGGATCGGCTGAAGCTTTCTTT
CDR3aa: CASTLGSAEAFF

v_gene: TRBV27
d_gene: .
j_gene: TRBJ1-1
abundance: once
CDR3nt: TGTGCCAGCAGTTTGGTACCTCTGAACACTGAAGCTTTCTTT
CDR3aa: CASSLVPLNTEAFF

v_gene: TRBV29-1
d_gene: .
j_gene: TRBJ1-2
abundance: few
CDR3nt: TGCAGCGTTGGAGTGGGCAAAACGGCTAACTATGGCTACACCTTC
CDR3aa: CSVGVGKTANYGYTF

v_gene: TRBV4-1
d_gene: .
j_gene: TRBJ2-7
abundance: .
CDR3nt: TGCGCCAGCAGCCCTCGGGTGTCGGGGTCCTACGAGCAGTACTTC
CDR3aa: CASSPRVSGSYEQYF